These 15 T cell receptor beta chains originate from one sample sequenced in a study of blood T cell repertoires in COVID-19 (dated by TCRdb to about 2020). Libraries came from the immunoSEQ multiplex PCR assay. As stored in TCRdb, this immuneACCESS dataset retains in-frame rearrangements with V and J assigned. A fraction of the clones does not appear; measured against another copy, unresolved V genes explain less than half of the discrepancy, and the remainder lacks a known reason. This sample has 180,000 or so clones in its table, and approximately 83% of those were observed once. The ten largest clones add up to roughly 8.6% of the sample. Source material: peripheral blood. These TCRs come from a man aged 55 to 69 with acute or convalescent COVID-19.

The rearrangement links TRBV5-1 to TRBJ2-1; 10 nucleotides align to TRBD1. V lost 5 bases, J lost 7 bases, and 6 bases stayed unmatched. The length of the CDR3 is 14 residues. The V gene's germline CDR1 is SGHRS and CDR2 YFSETQ. In DNA form, the CDR3 reads TGCGCCAGCAGTTCCGGGACAGGGGAGAATGAGCAGTTCTTC. Its translation is CASSSGTGENEQFF.

The chain links TRBV2 to TRBJ2-2; 7 bases are shared with TRBD2. The germline V gene has CDR1 SNHLY and CDR2 FYNNEI. This CDR3 spans 15 amino acids. V lost 7 bases, J lost 3 bases, and 8 bases stayed unmatched. The CDR3: CASKSGLGDTGELFF. CDR3 DNA sequence: TGTGCCAGCAAGAGCGGACTAGGGGACACCGGGGAGCTGTTTTTT.

J is TRBJ1-4 and V is TRBV7-9, with D maybe TRBD1 (6 bases). V was shortened by 8 bases and J by 4 bases, with 11 bases between the two germline ends. Germline V gene lookup returns CDR1 SEHNR and CDR2 FQNEAQ (reference sequence). This CDR3 comprises 13 residues. The CDR3 here is CASRAGVNEKLFF. CDR3 DNA sequence: TGTGCCAGCCGAGCAGGGGTTAATGAAAAACTGTTTTTT.

This clone has just one count. V and J are TRBV29-1 and TRBJ2-7, with 10 nucleotides matching TRBD2. The CDR3 is made up of 14 amino acids. The V and J ends lost 7 bases and 0 bases, in that order; junction bases with no gene match: 6. Germline-derived CDR1 and CDR2 are SQVTM and ANQGSEA. In nucleotides, the CDR3 is TGCAGCGCTCTACTAGCGGGGAGCTCCTACGAGCAGTACTTC. Translated: CSALLAGSSYEQYF.

This chain joins TRBV11-1 and TRBJ2-7; 7 positions match TRBD2. Germline trimming cut 3 bases from V and 2 bases from J; bases unmatched to any gene: 7. Germline CDR1 reads SGHAT; CDR2 reads FQDESV (reference sequence). The CDR3 runs to 15 residues. The DNA of the CDR3 is TGTGCCAGCAGCTTTTTGGGCGGACTAGCCTACGAGCAGTACTTC. It codes for CASSFLGGLAYEQYF.

The genes are TRBV11-3 and TRBJ2-2; a weak D match, TRBD2 (5 bases). Germline V gene lookup returns CDR1 SGHNT and CDR2 YENEEA. The CDR3 has 14 amino acids. V lost 5 bases, J lost 6 bases, and 13 bases lay in between. CDR3 DNA: TGTGCCAGCAGCGGGAGCTTCAATCCCGGGGAGCTGTTTTTT. It codes for CASSGSFNPGELFF. The full variable domain, its missing parts supplied by reference TRBV11-3 and TRBJ2-2, is EAGVVQSPRYKIIEKKQPVAFWCNPISGHNTLYWYLQNLGQGPELLIRYENEEAVDDSQLPKDRFSAERLKGVDSTLKIQPAELGDSAVYLCASSGSFNPGELFFGEGSRLTVL.

The V and J genes are TRBV5-1 and TRBJ1-3; no clear D gene. Germline CDR1 reads SGHRS; CDR2 reads YFSETQ. With 0 bases removed from V and 1 base from J, the gap between germline ends came to 8 bases. This CDR3 region has 15 residues. Here the CDR3 reads CASSLGRVSGNTIYF. CDR3 DNA sequence: TGCGCCAGCAGCTTGGGCCGGGTATCTGGAAACACCATATATTTT.

This clone was seen once. J is TRBJ1-4 and V is TRBV6-5; no reliable D call. This CDR3 comprises 12 residues. The germline CDR1 and CDR2 sequences are MNHEY and SVGAGI. V was shortened by 7 bases and J by 3 bases, with 6 bases between the two germline ends. CDR3 DNA: TGTGCCAGCAAAAGAGCTAATGAAAAACTGTTTTTT. It encodes CASKRANEKLFF.

The genes are TRBV10-3 and TRBJ1-4; a weak D match, TRBD1 (5 bases). Per the germline V gene, CDR1 is ENHRY and CDR2 is SYGVKD. The CDR3 length is 16 residues. Trimming pared 0 bases from V and 6 bases from J, leaving 14 bases between. This CDR3 reads CAISESLGGTDEKLFF. In nucleotides, the CDR3 is TGTGCCATCAGTGAGTCCCTAGGAGGGACGGATGAAAAACTGTTTTTT.

This chain uses TRBV7-8 with TRBJ2-2; a weak D match, TRBD1 (6 bases). V was clipped by 2 bases and J by 1 base, with 8 bases between them. Germline lookup yields CDR1 SGHVS and CDR2 FQNEAQ. There are 15 residues in the CDR3. CDR3 sequence: CASSLQGRNTGELFF. For the CDR3, the DNA is TGTGCCAGCAGCTTACAGGGGAGGAACACCGGGGAGCTGTTTTTT.

This chain links TRBV5-1 with TRBJ2-1; 8 positions match TRBD2. Germline V gene sequence: CDR1 SGHRS, CDR2 YFSETQ. There are 16 residues in the CDR3. V gave up 0 bases and J gave up 1 base; unmatched junction bases: 3. Here the CDR3 reads CASSLVPGGSYNEQFF. The CDR3 coding sequence is TGCGCCAGCAGCTTGGTTCCGGGAGGGTCCTACAATGAGCAGTTCTTC.

The chain uses TRBV29-1 and TRBJ1-4; 7 nucleotides agree with TRBD1. Germline CDR1 SQVTM, CDR2 ANQGSEA. CDR3 length: 14 amino acids. Losses at the gene ends were 6 bases for V and 8 bases for J; bases not matched to a gene: 12. CDR3 protein: CSVVAQGKGEKLFF. The CDR3 DNA is TGCAGCGTCGTTGCACAGGGGAAGGGCGAAAAACTGTTTTTT.

In its sample, this clone was seen once. The chain is built from TRBV6-5 and TRBJ2-7; 7 bases map to TRBD1. J gave up 4 bases and V 6 bases, and 9 bases lay outside the gene matches. The CDR3 has 14 amino acids. Germline loops: CDR1 MNHEY, CDR2 SVGAGI. The CDR3 DNA is TGTGCCAGCAGCCAAAACAGGGGCCGATACGAGCAGTACTTC. Translating it yields CASSQNRGRYEQYF.

The chain employs TRBV19 and TRBJ2-4; TRBD1 might be the D (6 bases). The CDR3 totals 13 residues. Germline V gene sequence: CDR1 LNHDA, CDR2 SQIVND (reference sequence). V lost 4 bases, J lost 8 bases, and 12 bases lay in between. The CDR3 coding sequence is TGTGCCAGTAGTAGAAAGGGGGTGGACATTCAGTACTTC. It specifies CASSRKGVDIQYF.

The genes are TRBV12-3 or TRBV12-4 and TRBJ1-1, with D unresolved. Deletions cut 3 bases from V and 8 bases from J, with 13 bases between. The CDR3 runs to 13 residues. The CDR3 DNA reads TGTGCCAGCAGTTTCAGGTCGATGATCGAAGCTTTCTTT. Its translation: CASSFRSMIEAFF.